Listed below are T cell receptor beta chains from one sample, sequenced in a study of cytomegalovirus exposure and HLA in healthy donors. The table came from immunoSEQ multiplex PCR; TCRdb's copy has only in-frame clones and leaves some out. The sample has over 200,000 clones, around 87% seen once. Sequencing input: PBMCs. Every receptor here comes from a woman aged 18-35 years in good health and CMV-seropositive. CDR3s include the opening cysteine and the closing phenylalanine or tryptophan. A D gene is named only where the DNA matches it firmly. The size entry is marked missing in some rows and otherwise reads once, few, many or a size class.

>once|TRBV28|TRBJ2-5|-
CASKLPGATQYF
TGTGCCAGCAAACTCCCGGGAGCAACCCAGTACTTC
>few|TRBV28|TRBJ2-7|-
CASIDREVHEQYF
TGTGCCAGCATCGACAGGGAGGTCCACGAGCAGTACTTC
>-|TRBV10-1|TRBJ2-2|TRBD2
CASSEGTSGRTGTGELFF
TGCGCCAGCAGTGAGGGAACTAGCGGGAGAACGGGCACCGGGGAGCTGTTTTTT
>-|TRBV5-6|TRBJ1-1|-
CASGQGNTEAFF
TGTGCCAGCGGGCAGGGGAACACTGAAGCTTTCTTT
>-|TRBV6-8|TRBJ1-4|-
CASSTWRVRGCEKLFF
TGTGCCAGCAGTACCTGGCGGGTGAGGGGGTGTGAAAAACTGTTTTTT
>-|TRBV18|TRBJ1-5|-
CASSPGRDQPQHF
TGTGCCAGCTCACCGGGGCGAGATCAGCCCCAGCATTTT
>-|TRBV10-3|TRBJ1-2|TRBD1
CAISATGGEDGYTF
TGTGCCATCAGTGCCACAGGGGGGGAAGATGGCTACACCTTC
>-|TRBV28|TRBJ1-2|-
CASSSLQGNYGYTF
TGTGCCAGCAGTTCCCTACAGGGAAACTATGGCTACACCTTC
>-|TRBV29-1|TRBJ1-5|TRBD1
CSATGTGGDSNQPQHF
TGCAGCGCCACCGGGACAGGGGGTGATAGCAATCAGCCCCAGCATTTT
>-|TRBV9|TRBJ2-3|TRBD1
CASSFRQGASTDTQYF
TGTGCCAGCAGCTTTCGACAGGGAGCTAGCACAGATACGCAGTATTTT
>-|TRBV30|TRBJ2-3|TRBD2
CAWSLIGLVTDTQYF
TGTGCCTGGAGTTTAATCGGACTAGTCACAGATACGCAGTATTTT
>once|TRBV10-3|TRBJ2-7|-
CATHGISYEQYF
TGTGCCACCCACGGGATTTCCTACGAGCAGTACTTC
>once|TRBV27|TRBJ2-7|-
CASRSRGTDLREQYF
TGTGCCAGCAGATCCCGGGGGACAGACCTGAGAGAGCAGTACTTC
>once|TRBV6-6|TRBJ2-3|TRBD2
CASSYAGVDTQYF
TGTGCCAGCAGTTACGCGGGGGTAGATACGCAGTATTTT
>many|TRBV5-6|TRBJ2-2|TRBD2
CASSPLTGLAGGGGELFF
TGTGCCAGCAGCCCGTTGACGGGACTAGCGGGAGGCGGCGGGGAGCTGTTTTTT
>-|TRBV7-3|TRBJ2-1|TRBD2
CASSFSGKSDEQFF
TGTGCCAGCAGTTTTAGCGGGAAGAGCGATGAGCAGTTCTTC
>few|TRBV10-1|TRBJ2-1|TRBD2
CASSVGLAGAVEQFF
TGCGCCAGCAGCGTCGGACTAGCGGGAGCGGTTGAGCAGTTCTTC
>few|TRBV25-1|TRBJ2-5|-
CASSESLAAVKETQYF
TGTGCCAGCAGTGAATCCCTCGCCGCGGTAAAAGAGACCCAGTACTTC
>once|TRBV30|TRBJ2-2|-
CAWSVTGELFF
TGTGCCTGGAGCGTTACCGGGGAGCTGTTTTTT
>-|TRBV6-1|TRBJ2-3|-
CASSAHTGPADTQYF
TGTGCCAGCAGTGCACATACAGGGCCCGCGGATACGCAGTATTTT
>-|TRBV7-2|TRBJ2-2|TRBD2
CASSLGLAGFTGELFF
TGTGCCAGCAGCTTAGGACTAGCGGGCTTCACCGGGGAGCTGTTTTTT
>-|TRBV27|TRBJ2-3|TRBD2
CASSIAGLTDTQYF
TGTGCCAGCAGTATAGCGGGACTCACAGATACGCAGTATTTT
>-|TRBV30|TRBJ1-2|TRBD1
CAWSRGRGLGYTF
TGTGCCTGGAGCAGGGGGAGAGGCCTTGGCTACACCTTC
>-|TRBV27|TRBJ2-7|-
CASSLSRGGIYEQYF
TGTGCCAGCAGTTTATCGAGGGGGGGGATATACGAGCAGTACTTC
>once|TRBV5-1|TRBJ2-7|TRBD2
CASSLEGTSGNYEQYF
TGCGCCAGCAGCTTGGAAGGGACTAGCGGGAACTACGAGCAGTACTTC
>-|TRBV5-1|TRBJ2-2|TRBD1
CASRGDRGRSRTGELFF
TGCGCCAGCAGAGGGGACAGGGGGCGATCTAGGACCGGGGAGCTGTTTTTT
>few|TRBV5-1|TRBJ2-1|TRBD2
CASSPWGSGRGNEQFF
TGCGCCAGCAGCCCATGGGGGAGCGGGAGGGGAAATGAGCAGTTCTTC
>-|TRBV7-3|TRBJ2-2|-
CASSPTLRWGGTPGELFF
TGTGCCAGCAGCCCCACCCTAAGGTGGGGAGGGACACCCGGGGAGCTGTTTTTT
>-|TRBV7-9|TRBJ2-1|-
CASSLGRGLTSSYNEQFF
TGTGCCAGCAGCTTAGGCAGGGGATTGACGAGCTCCTACAATGAGCAGTTCTTC
>-|TRBV27|TRBJ2-3|TRBD2
CASKLEGTSGSGYTQYF
TGTGCCAGCAAACTGGAAGGGACTAGCGGGAGCGGGTATACGCAGTATTTT
>-|TRBV6-5|TRBJ2-1|TRBD2
CASSYSGNNNEQFF
TGTGCCAGCAGTTATAGCGGGAATAACAATGAGCAGTTCTTC
>-|TRBV6-1|TRBJ2-5|TRBD1
CASSGFGQGETQYF
TGTGCCAGCAGTGGCTTCGGACAGGGAGAGACCCAGTACTTC
>-|TRBV11-3|TRBJ2-1|-
CASSPRGSSDNEQFF
TGTGCCAGCAGCCCTCGAGGAAGTTCGGACAATGAGCAGTTCTTC
>-|TRBV4-2|TRBJ2-1|-
CASSHLPPSAQGVYEQFF
TGTGCCAGCAGCCACCTCCCCCCCTCCGCACAGGGAGTTTATGAGCAGTTCTTC
>-|TRBV27|TRBJ2-3|TRBD2
CASSGWTSGFSTDTQYF
TGTGCCAGCAGTGGGTGGACTAGCGGGTTTAGCACAGATACGCAGTATTTT
>-|TRBV4-1|TRBJ2-7|-
CASSQDLEAIYF
TGCGCCAGCAGCCAAGATCTAGAGGCTATTTACTTC
>-|TRBV11-2|TRBJ2-7|TRBD2
CASSLEAGAYEQYF
TGTGCCAGCAGCTTAGAAGCGGGGGCCTACGAGCAGTACTTC
>-|TRBV9|TRBJ1-2|TRBD1
CASSVGRDRGYGYTF
TGTGCCAGCAGCGTAGGTCGGGACAGGGGCTATGGCTACACCTTC
>-|TRBV5-1|TRBJ1-4|TRBD1
CASSYGTGGYSTNEKLFF
TGCGCCAGCAGCTACGGGACAGGGGGATACTCAACTAATGAAAAACTGTTTTTT
>-|TRBV11-2|TRBJ2-1|TRBD2
CASSPRTSGTYNEQFF
TGTGCCAGCAGCCCGCGGACTAGCGGAACCTACAATGAGCAGTTCTTC
>-|TRBV5-1|TRBJ2-7|TRBD1
CASSGGQGTSTYEQYF
TGCGCCAGCAGCGGGGGACAGGGAACAAGCACCTACGAGCAGTACTTC
>-|TRBV27|TRBJ2-1|TRBD2
CASSQREGVYEQFF
TGTGCCAGCAGCCAGCGGGAGGGTGTCTATGAGCAGTTCTTC
>-|TRBV4-2|TRBJ2-5|-
CASSQQGLASEETQYF
TGTGCCAGCAGCCAGCAGGGCCTAGCGAGTGAAGAGACCCAGTACTTC
>once|TRBV9|TRBJ1-1|-
CASSTGQNTEAFF
TGTGCCAGCAGCACCGGACAGAACACTGAAGCTTTCTTT
>-|TRBV7-6|TRBJ2-3|-
CASSSTTNTQYF
TGTGCCAGCAGCTCAACTACCAATACGCAGTATTTT
>-|TRBV27|TRBJ1-2|-
CASSLSTVGGYGYTF
TGTGCCAGCAGTTTATCCACAGTGGGGGGTTATGGCTACACCTTC
>-|TRBV9|TRBJ1-4|-
CASSAESEKLFF
TGTGCCAGCAGCGCGGAGTCCGAAAAACTGTTTTTT
>-|TRBV5-4|TRBJ2-7|TRBD2
CASSLKNSGSYEQYF
TGTGCCAGCAGCTTAAAAAATAGCGGGAGCTACGAGCAGTACTTC
>-|TRBV27|TRBJ2-7|TRBD1
CASSPRQGYEQYF
TGTGCCAGCAGTCCACGACAGGGGTACGAGCAGTACTTC